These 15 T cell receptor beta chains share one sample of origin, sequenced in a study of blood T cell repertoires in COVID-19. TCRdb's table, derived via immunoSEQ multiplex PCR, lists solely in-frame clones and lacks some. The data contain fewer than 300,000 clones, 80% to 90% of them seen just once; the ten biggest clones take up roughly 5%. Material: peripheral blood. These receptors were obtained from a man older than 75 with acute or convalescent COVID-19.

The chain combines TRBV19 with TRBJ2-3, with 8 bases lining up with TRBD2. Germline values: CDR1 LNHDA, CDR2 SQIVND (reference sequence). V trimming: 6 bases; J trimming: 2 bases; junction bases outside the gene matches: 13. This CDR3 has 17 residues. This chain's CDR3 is CASRDRGAGAPTDTQYF. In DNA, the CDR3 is TGTGCCAGTAGGGATAGGGGAGCGGGGGCCCCCACAGATACGCAGTATTTT.

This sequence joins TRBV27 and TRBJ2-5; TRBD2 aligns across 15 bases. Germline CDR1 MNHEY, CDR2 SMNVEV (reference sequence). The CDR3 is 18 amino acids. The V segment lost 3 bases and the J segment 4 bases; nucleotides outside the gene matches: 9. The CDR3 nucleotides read TGTGCCAGCAGTTTGTGGAGGGGACTAGCGGGGGGAAGAGAGACCCAGTACTTC. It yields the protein CASSLWRGLAGGRETQYF.

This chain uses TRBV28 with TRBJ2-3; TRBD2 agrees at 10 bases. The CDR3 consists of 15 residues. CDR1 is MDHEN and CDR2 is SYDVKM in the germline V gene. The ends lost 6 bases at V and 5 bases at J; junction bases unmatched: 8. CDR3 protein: CASSPSGRAVDTQYF. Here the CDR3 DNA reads TGTGCCAGCAGCCCAAGCGGGAGGGCCGTAGATACGCAGTATTTT.

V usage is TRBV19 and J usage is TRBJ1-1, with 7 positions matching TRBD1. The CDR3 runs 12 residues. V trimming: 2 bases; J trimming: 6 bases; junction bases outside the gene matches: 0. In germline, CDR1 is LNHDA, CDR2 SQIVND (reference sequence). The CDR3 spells CASSIQGAEAFF. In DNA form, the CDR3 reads TGTGCCAGTAGTATACAGGGGGCTGAAGCTTTCTTT.

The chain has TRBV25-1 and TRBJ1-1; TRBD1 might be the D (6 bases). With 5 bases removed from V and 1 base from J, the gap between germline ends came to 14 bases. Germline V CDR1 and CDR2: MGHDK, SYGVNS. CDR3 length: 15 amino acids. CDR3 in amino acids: CASSTGFPRNTEAFF. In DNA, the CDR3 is TGTGCCAGCAGTACAGGGTTCCCAAGGAACACTGAAGCTTTCTTT. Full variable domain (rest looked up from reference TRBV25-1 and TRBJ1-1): EADIYQTPRYLVIGTGKKITLECSQTMGHDKMYWYQQDPGMELHLIHYSYGVNSTEKGDLSSESTVSRIRTEHFPLTLESARPSHTSQYLCASSTGFPRNTEAFFGQGTRLTVV.

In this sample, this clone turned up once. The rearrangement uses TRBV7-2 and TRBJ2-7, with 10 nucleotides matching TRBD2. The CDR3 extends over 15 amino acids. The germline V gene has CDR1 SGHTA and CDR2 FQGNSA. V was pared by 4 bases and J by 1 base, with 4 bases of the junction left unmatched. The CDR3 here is CASSSQAGGSYEQYF. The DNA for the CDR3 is TGTGCCAGCAGCTCACAAGCGGGGGGGTCCTACGAGCAGTACTTC. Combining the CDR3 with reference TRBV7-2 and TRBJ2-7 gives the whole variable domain GAGVSQSPSNKVTEKGKDVELRCDPISGHTALYWYRQSLGQGLEFLIYFQGNSAPDKSGLPSDRFSAERTGGSVSTLTIQRTQQEDSAVYLCASSSQAGGSYEQYFGPGTRLTVT.

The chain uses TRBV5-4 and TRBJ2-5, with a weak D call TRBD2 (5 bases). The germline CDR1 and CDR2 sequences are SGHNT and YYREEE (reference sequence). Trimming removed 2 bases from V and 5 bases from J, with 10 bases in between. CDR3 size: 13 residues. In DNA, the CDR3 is TGTGCCAGCAGCTTTTGGAGGTTGGAGACCCAGTACTTC. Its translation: CASSFWRLETQYF. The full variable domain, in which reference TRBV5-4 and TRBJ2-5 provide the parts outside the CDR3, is ETGVTQSPTHLIKTRGQQVTLRCSSQSGHNTVSWYQQALGQGPQFIFQYYREEENGRGNFPPRFSGLQFPNYSSELNVNALELDDSALYLCASSFWRLETQYFGPGTRLLVL.

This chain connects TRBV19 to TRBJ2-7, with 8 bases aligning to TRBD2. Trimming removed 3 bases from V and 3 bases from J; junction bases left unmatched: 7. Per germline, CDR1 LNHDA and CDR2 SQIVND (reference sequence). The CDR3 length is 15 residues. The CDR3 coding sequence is TGTGCCAGTAGTATCGGGGGGGGTGATCTCTACGAGCAGTACTTC. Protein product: CASSIGGGDLYEQYF.

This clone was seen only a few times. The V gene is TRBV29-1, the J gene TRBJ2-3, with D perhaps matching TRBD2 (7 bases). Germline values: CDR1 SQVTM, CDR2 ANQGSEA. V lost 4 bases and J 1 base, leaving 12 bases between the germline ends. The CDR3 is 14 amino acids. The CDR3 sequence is CSVGGGPGTDTQYF. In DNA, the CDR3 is TGCAGCGTTGGGGGGGGCCCCGGCACAGATACGCAGTATTTT.

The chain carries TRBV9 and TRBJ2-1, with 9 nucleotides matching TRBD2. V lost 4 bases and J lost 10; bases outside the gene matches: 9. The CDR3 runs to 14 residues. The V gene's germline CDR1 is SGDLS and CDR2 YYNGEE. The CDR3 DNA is TGTGCCAGCAGCCCCCGGGTAGCGGGGGCCGAGCAGTTCTTC. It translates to CASSPRVAGAEQFF.

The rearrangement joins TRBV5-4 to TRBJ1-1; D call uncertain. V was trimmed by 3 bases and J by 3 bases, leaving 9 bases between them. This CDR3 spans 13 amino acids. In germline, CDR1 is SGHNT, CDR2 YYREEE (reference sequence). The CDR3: CASSSAEYTEAFF. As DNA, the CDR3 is TGTGCCAGCAGCTCTGCGGAGTACACTGAAGCTTTCTTT.

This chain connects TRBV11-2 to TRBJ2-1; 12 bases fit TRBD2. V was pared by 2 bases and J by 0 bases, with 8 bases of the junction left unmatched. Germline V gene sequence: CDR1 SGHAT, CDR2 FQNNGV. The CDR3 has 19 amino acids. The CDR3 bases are TGTGCCAGCAGCTTAAGACTAGCGGGAGCAGTCAGCTCCTACAATGAGCAGTTCTTC. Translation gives CASSLRLAGAVSSYNEQFF. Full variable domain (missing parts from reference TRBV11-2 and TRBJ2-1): EAGVAQSPRYKIIEKRQSVAFWCNPISGHATLYWYQQILGQGPKLLIQFQNNGVVDDSQLPKDRFSAERLKGVDSTLKIQPAKLEDSAVYLCASSLRLAGAVSSYNEQFFGPGTRLTVL.

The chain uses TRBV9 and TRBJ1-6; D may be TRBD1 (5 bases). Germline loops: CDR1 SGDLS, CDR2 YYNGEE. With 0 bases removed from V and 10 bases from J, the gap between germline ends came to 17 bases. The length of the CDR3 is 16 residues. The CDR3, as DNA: TGTGCCAGCAGCGTAGAACCTGGAGGGGTTGGATCACCCCTCCACTTT. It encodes CASSVEPGGVGSPLHF.

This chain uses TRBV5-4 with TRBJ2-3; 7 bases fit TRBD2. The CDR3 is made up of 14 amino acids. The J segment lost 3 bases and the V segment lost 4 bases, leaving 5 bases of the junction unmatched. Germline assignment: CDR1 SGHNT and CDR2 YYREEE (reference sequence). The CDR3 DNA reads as TGTGCCAGCAGCCCTACTAGCGTAACAGATACGCAGTATTTT. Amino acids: CASSPTSVTDTQYF. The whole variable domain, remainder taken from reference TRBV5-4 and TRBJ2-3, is ETGVTQSPTHLIKTRGQQVTLRCSSQSGHNTVSWYQQALGQGPQFIFQYYREEENGRGNFPPRFSGLQFPNYSSELNVNALELDDSALYLCASSPTSVTDTQYFGPGTRLTVL.

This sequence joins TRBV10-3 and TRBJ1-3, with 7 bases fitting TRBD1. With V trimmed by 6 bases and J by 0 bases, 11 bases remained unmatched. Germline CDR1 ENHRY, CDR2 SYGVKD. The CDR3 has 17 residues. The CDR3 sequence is CAIRGTGASPSGNTIYF. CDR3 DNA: TGTGCCATCAGGGGAACAGGGGCCTCACCCTCTGGAAACACCATATATTTT.